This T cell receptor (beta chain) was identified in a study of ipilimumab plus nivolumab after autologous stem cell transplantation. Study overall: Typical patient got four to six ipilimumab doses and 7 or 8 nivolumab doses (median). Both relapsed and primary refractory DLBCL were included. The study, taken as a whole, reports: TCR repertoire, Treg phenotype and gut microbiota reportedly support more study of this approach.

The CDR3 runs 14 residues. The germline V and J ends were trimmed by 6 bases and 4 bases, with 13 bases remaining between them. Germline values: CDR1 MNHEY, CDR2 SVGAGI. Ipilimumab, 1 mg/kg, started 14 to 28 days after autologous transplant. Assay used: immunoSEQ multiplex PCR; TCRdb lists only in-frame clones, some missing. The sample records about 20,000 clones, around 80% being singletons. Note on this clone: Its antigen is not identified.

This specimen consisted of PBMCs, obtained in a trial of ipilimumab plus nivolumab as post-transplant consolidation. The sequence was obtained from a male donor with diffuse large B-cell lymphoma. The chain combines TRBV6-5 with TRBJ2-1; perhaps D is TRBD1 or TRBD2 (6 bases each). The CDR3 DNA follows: TGTGCCAGCAGCCCGGGGGACAAATACAATGAGCAGTTCTTC. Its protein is CASSPGDKYNEQFF.